This T cell receptor (beta chain) was sequenced during a study of shared clonotypes between healthy human individuals. Measured with immunoSEQ multiplex PCR; TCRdb has only the in-frame clones, and not every one. The table includes around 640,000 clones, approximately 96% detected once. Positively selected for CCR7, the CD45RO-negative cells used as naive CD8 cells excluded terminally differentiated effector memory CD45RA+ cells. From germline, CDR1 is LNHNV and CDR2 YYDKDF (reference sequence). There are 16 residues in the CDR3. V dropped 0 bases and J dropped 2; count of bases not matched to a gene: 5.

The sample taken for sequencing was naive CD8+ T cells sorted from blood. The TCR was taken from a young woman in good health. The V and J genes are TRBV15 and TRBJ2-7, with TRBD1 matching over 9 bases. CDR3 protein: CATSRDRGTGTYEQYF. The DNA for the CDR3 is TGTGCCACCAGCAGAGATCGCGGGACAGGGACCTACGAGCAGTACTTC.